A single sample is the source of the 10 T cell receptor beta chains below, sequenced in a study of identifying expanded T cells in peripheral blood. Profiled with immunoSEQ multiplex PCR; TCRdb holds only in-frame clones, not every one. Of about 94,000 clones in the sample, 88% are singletons; the top ten hold 5.5% to 6%. Sequences were obtained from blood. These receptors were collected from a person aged 18-70 years in good health.

This rearrangement joins TRBV9 to TRBJ1-1; D uncertain. The CDR3 is made up of 15 amino acids. From germline, CDR1 is SGDLS and CDR2 YYNGEE. V was cut by 0 bases and J by 0 bases, with 9 bases left in between. Here the CDR3 DNA reads TGTGCCAGCAGCGTAGGACCGGGTTTGAACACTGAAGCTTTCTTT. As protein: CASSVGPGLNTEAFF. The full variable domain, its missing parts supplied by reference TRBV9 and TRBJ1-1, is DSGVTQTPKHLITATGQRVTLRCSPRSGDLSVYWYQQSLDQGLQFLIQYYNGEERAKGNILERFSAQQFPDLHSELNLSSLELGDSALYFCASSVGPGLNTEAFFGQGTRLTVV.

The chain carries TRBV7-6 and TRBJ1-1; no clear D gene. V dropped 5 bases and J dropped 0 bases, with 10 bases sitting between them. The CDR3 is 14 residues long. Germline values: CDR1 SGHVS, CDR2 FNYEAQ. In DNA form, the CDR3 reads TGTGCCAGCAGCCTTCGCGTCGTGAACACTGAAGCTTTCTTT. As protein: CASSLRVVNTEAFF.

This rearrangement joins TRBV14 to TRBJ2-1; the match to TRBD2 covers 15 bases. CDR3 length: 20 residues. Per germline, CDR1 SGHDN and CDR2 FVKESK. J was trimmed by 0 bases and V by 1 base; bases with no gene match: 7. Written as DNA, the CDR3 is TGTGCCAGCAGCCAAGGAACCGGGACTAGCGGGAGGAGCTCCTACAATGAGCAGTTCTTC. The encoded protein is CASSQGTGTSGRSSYNEQFF.

The chain employs TRBV10-1 and TRBJ2-5, with a possible D match to TRBD1 (5 bases). Germline V CDR1 and CDR2: WNHNN, SYGVQD (reference sequence). Trimming left V 0 bases short and J 2 bases short, with 7 bases between. This CDR3 contains 14 residues. In nucleotides, the CDR3 is TGCGCCAGCAGTGAGTCGGGGCAGCAAGAGACCCAGTACTTC. Residues: CASSESGQQETQYF.

The chain carries TRBV27 and TRBJ2-7; D possibly matches TRBD1 or TRBD2 (7 bases each). CDR3 length: 14 residues. Trimming cost V 8 bases and J 12 bases, with 26 bases left between them. In germline, CDR1 is MNHEY, CDR2 SMNVEV (reference sequence). CDR3 protein: CASRLLSRQGGVYF. In DNA form, the CDR3 reads TGTGCCAGCCGACTTCTATCCCGTCAGGGGGGGGTGTACTTC.

This sequence joins TRBV9 and TRBJ2-7, with 9 bases matching TRBD1. From germline, CDR1 is SGDLS and CDR2 YYNGEE. V shed 4 bases, J shed 5 bases, and the junction held 4 bases outside the gene matches. This CDR3 spans 13 amino acids. The CDR3 nucleotides are TGTGCCAGCAGCACGGGACAGGGCAACGAGCAGTACTTC. Its translation is CASSTGQGNEQYF. The variable domain in full, with the rest retrieved from reference TRBV9 and TRBJ2-7, is DSGVTQTPKHLITATGQRVTLRCSPRSGDLSVYWYQQSLDQGLQFLIQYYNGEERAKGNILERFSAQQFPDLHSELNLSSLELGDSALYFCASSTGQGNEQYFGPGTRLTVT.

The chain recombines TRBV5-6 with TRBJ2-7, with D unclear. CDR3 length equals 14 residues. Trimming stripped 0 bases from V and 0 bases from J, with 7 bases between. The germline V gene encodes CDR1 SGHDT and CDR2 YYEEEE. For the CDR3, the DNA is TGTGCCAGCAGCTTGGGCTACTCCTCCTACGAGCAGTACTTC. Translated: CASSLGYSSYEQYF.

This sequence joins TRBV2 and TRBJ1-5; possible D gene TRBD1, 5 bases. Germline-derived CDR1 and CDR2 are SNHLY and FYNNEI. V lost 6 bases, J lost 6 bases, and 21 bases lay in between. This CDR3 is built from 16 residues. The chain's CDR3 is CASSLTGFSGLQPQHF. CDR3 nucleotide sequence: TGTGCCAGCAGCCTAACGGGTTTCTCGGGGCTTCAGCCCCAGCATTTT.

The chain joins TRBV4-1 to TRBJ1-1; D is perhaps TRBD1 (6 bases). Trimming stripped 0 bases from V and 4 bases from J, with 12 bases between. Germline CDR1 is MGHRA and CDR2 is YSYEKL. This CDR3 has 15 residues. Written as DNA, the CDR3 is TGCGCCAGCAGCCAAGAAATGAGGACAGCCACTGAAGCTTTCTTT. Its protein product is CASSQEMRTATEAFF.

This rearrangement joins TRBV2 to TRBJ1-6; 12 bases agree with TRBD1. Germline loops: CDR1 SNHLY, CDR2 FYNNEI. This CDR3 comprises 16 residues. J lost 9 bases, V lost 2 bases, and 5 bases had no gene match. This CDR3 is CASSERDRGRISPLHF. For the CDR3, the DNA is TGTGCCAGCAGTGAACGGGACAGGGGGCGAATTTCACCCCTCCACTTT. Combining the CDR3 with reference TRBV2 and TRBJ1-6 gives the whole variable domain EPEVTQTPSHQVTQMGQEVILRCVPISNHLYFYWYRQILGQKVEFLVSFYNNEISEKSEIFDDQFSVERPDGSNFTLKIRSTKLEDSAMYFCASSERDRGRISPLHFGNGTRLTVT.